The clone carrying this T cell receptor beta chain turned up a few times. TCRdb processed the 5' RACE reads anew with MiXCR; each CDR3 protein has one entry. The sample contains about 59,000 distinct CDR3 sequences, less than 25% of which appear only once. Between the trimmed V and J ends, which lost 3 bases and 8 bases, there was a span of 11 bases. CDR1 is LNHDA, CDR2 SQIVND, per germline (reference sequence). The CDR3 has 13 amino acids. The sorted Tregs were CD4+CD25+CD127-/low cells. The chain is built from TRBV19 and TRBJ2-1, with D unclear. The material sequenced was tumor-infiltrating Tregs sorted from the breast tumor. This TCR was sampled from a female donor with breast cancer. CDR3 sequence (DNA): TGTGCCAGTAGTATGTGGCAAACGGATGAGCAGTTCTTC. Its translation is CASSMWQTDEQFF.